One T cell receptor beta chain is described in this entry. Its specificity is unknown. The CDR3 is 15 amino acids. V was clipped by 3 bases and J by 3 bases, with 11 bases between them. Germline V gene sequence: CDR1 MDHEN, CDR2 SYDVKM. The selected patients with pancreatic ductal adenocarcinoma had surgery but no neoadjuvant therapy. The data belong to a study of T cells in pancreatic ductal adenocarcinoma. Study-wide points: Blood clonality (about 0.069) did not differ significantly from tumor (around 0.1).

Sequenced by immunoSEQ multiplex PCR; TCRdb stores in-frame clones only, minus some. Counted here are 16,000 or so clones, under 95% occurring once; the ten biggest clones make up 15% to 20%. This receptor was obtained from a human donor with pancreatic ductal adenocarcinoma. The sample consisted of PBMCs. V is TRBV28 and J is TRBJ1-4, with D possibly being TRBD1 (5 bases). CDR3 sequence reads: CASSFLLGANEKLFF. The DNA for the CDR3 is TGTGCCAGCAGTTTCTTGCTGGGGGCTAATGAAAAACTGTTTTTT.